Listed below are T cell receptor beta chains from one sample, sequenced in a study of radiotherapy plus CTLA-4 blockade in lung cancer. The data were produced by immunoSEQ multiplex PCR, yet TCRdb's version contains in-frame clones alone and is incomplete. The sample holds tens of thousands of clones; 70% to 80% are singletons and the top ten take approximately 2.4%. The material sequenced was peripheral blood, taken from a patient treated with radiotherapy plus ipilimumab. These receptors all stem from a human donor with non-small cell lung cancer whose response to radiotherapy plus ipilimumab could not be evaluated. The CDR3 runs from the conserved cysteine through the conserved F or W. The D gene is left open where the match is weak. A row's size may be missing; if present it is once, few, many or a size class.

>15|-|TRBV5-1|-|TRBJ1-5
TGCGCCAGCAGCTGGGGCATTGAGAGCAGTCAGCCCCAGCATTTT
CASSWGIESSQPQHF
>15|-|TRBV6-5|-|TRBJ1-2
TGTGCCAGCAGTTACGGACAGAATATTTTCTATGGCTACACCTTC
CASSYGQNIFYGYTF
>15|few|TRBV6-1|TRBD2|TRBJ2-7
TGTGCCAGCAGAAGTAGCGGGAGGGCCAGGGACGAGCAGTACTTC
CASRSSGRARDEQYF
>12|-|TRBV7-6|-|TRBJ2-2
TGTGCCAGCAGCCTACCCCCCGGGGAGCTGTTTTTT
CASSLPPGELFF
>14|-|TRBV6-1|-|TRBJ2-4
TGTGCCAGCAGTGAACCCGGTTCGATAAACATTCAGTACTTC
CASSEPGSINIQYF
>14|-|TRBV28|-|TRBJ1-5
TGTGCCAGCAGTCTTCAAACGGGCAATCAGCCCCAGCATTTT
CASSLQTGNQPQHF
>15|-|TRBV27|TRBD2|TRBJ2-7
TGTGCCAGCAGGGGGACTAGCGGGAGCTCCTACGAGCAGTACTTC
CASRGTSGSSYEQYF
>15|-|TRBV18|-|TRBJ2-7
TGTGCCAGCTCAGAGGACAGCACTCCTACCTACGAGCAGTACTTC
CASSEDSTPTYEQYF
>16|-|TRBV5-4|TRBD1|TRBJ2-2
TGTGCCAGCAGCTCTGGGACAGGGGCCCTTCCCGGGGAGCTGTTTTTT
CASSSGTGALPGELFF
>16|-|TRBV5-5|-|TRBJ1-5
TGTGCCAGCAGCTGGGGGGGTCCTTATAGCAATCAGCCCCAGCATTTT
CASSWGGPYSNQPQHF
>15|-|TRBV19|-|TRBJ2-6
TGTGCCAGTAGTATAACAGGAACGGGGGCCAACGTCCTGACTTTC
CASSITGTGANVLTF
>15|-|TRBV30|-|TRBJ2-2
TGTGCCTGGCTCTCCTGGCGGGGTGGGGCCGGGGAGCTGTTTTTT
CAWLSWRGGAGELFF
>14|-|TRBV19|-|TRBJ2-1
TGTGCCAGTAGTCCTAGGGATGGACAAACAGAGCAGTTCTTC
CASSPRDGQTEQFF
>16|-|TRBV18|TRBD2|TRBJ2-3
TGTGCCAGCTCACCCTACTCTAGCGGCAGCACAGATACGCAGTATTTT
CASSPYSSGSTDTQYF
>15|once|TRBV5-4|TRBD2|TRBJ2-4
TGTGCCAGCAGCTCTTCCGGGGGGACCAAAAACATTCAGTACTTC
CASSSSGGTKNIQYF
>14|-|TRBV7-9|TRBD1|TRBJ2-1
TGTGCCAGCAGCGGGACAGGGACCTACAATGAGCAGTTCTTC
CASSGTGTYNEQFF
>16|few|TRBV15|TRBD2|TRBJ2-5
TGTGCCACCAGCAGAGGTCCTAGCGGACGGGCGGGGACCCAGTACTTC
CATSRGPSGRAGTQYF
>17|-|TRBV28|TRBD1|TRBJ2-7
TGTGCCAGCAGTCCCGCTTACTTCCGGGACAGATTATACGAGCAGTACTTC
CASSPAYFRDRLYEQYF
>14|-|TRBV12-2|-|TRBJ2-4
TGTGCAAGTCGCTTAGTTACTAGCGCGAACATTCAGTACTTC
CASRLVTSANIQYF
>13|few|TRBV28|-|TRBJ1-4
TGTGCCAGCAGTTTACCCGGGAATGAAAAACTGTTTTTT
CASSLPGNEKLFF
>14|-|TRBV7-8|-|TRBJ2-7
TGTGCCAGCAGCTTAGTCAGGGGCCCCTACGAGCAGTACTTC
CASSLVRGPYEQYF
>17|-|TRBV5-3|TRBD2|TRBJ2-3
TGTGCCAGAAGCCACGATGGACTACTAGCGTTGGTAGATACGCAGTATTTT
CARSHDGLLALVDTQYF